The 20 T cell receptor beta chains given below trace back to one sample, sequenced in a study of control samples from healthy donors and cancer patients. Using immunoSEQ multiplex PCR, the repertoire was profiled, and TCRdb retains in-frame clones only, with some absent. The table lists around 180,000 clones, 70% to 90% of them singletons, with nearly 5% in the top ten. The specimen sequenced was blood. These receptors were taken from a woman younger than 45 in good health.

The chain carries TRBV10-3 and TRBJ2-1; 13 bases map to TRBD2. J gave up 0 bases and V 6 bases, and 5 bases lay outside the gene matches. Per germline, CDR1 ENHRY and CDR2 SYGVKD. This CDR3 contains 17 residues. CDR3 DNA: TGTGCCATCAGCGGGACTAGCGGGGTAAGCTCCTACAATGAGCAGTTCTTC. Protein sequence: CAISGTSGVSSYNEQFF.

This clone appeared once. The genes are TRBV7-2 and TRBJ2-5, with TRBD2 matching 15 bases. Germline CDR1 is SGHTA and CDR2 is FQGNSA. The CDR3 has 19 amino acids. V was pared by 4 bases and J by 0 bases, with 9 bases of the junction left unmatched. Here the CDR3 DNA reads TGTGCCAGCAGCTCGTCCGGGACTAGCGGGGGGCCGAACCAAGAGACCCAGTACTTC. This encodes CASSSSGTSGGPNQETQYF.

This sequence joins TRBV6-5 and TRBJ2-5; 11 bases align to TRBD1. The CDR3 is 15 amino acids. Germline CDR1 MNHEY, CDR2 SVGAGI. The V segment lost 6 bases and the J segment 5 bases; nucleotides outside the gene matches: 8. The CDR3 nucleotides read TGTGCCAGCAGCCTCCGGACAGGGGGCGTGGAGACCCAGTACTTC. Translating gives CASSLRTGGVETQYF.

In regard to this clone: Other DNA sequences in the sample encode the same CDR3. The CDR3 nucleotides read TGTGCCAGCCAAGGAACACTAGCGGATAACACAGATACGCAGTATTTT. Translating it yields CASQGTLADNTDTQYF. The chain has TRBV19 and TRBJ2-3; TRBD2 aligns across 8 bases. This CDR3 is built from 16 residues. CDR1 and CDR2 from the germline V gene are LNHDA and SQIVND (reference sequence). The junction had 13 bases not matched to a gene; V was cut back by 9 bases and J by 2 bases.

Worth noting for this clone: Other nucleotide sequences from this sample produce the same CDR3. The V call is TRBV4-1, the J call TRBJ1-5; D unresolved. V was clipped by 0 bases and J by 2 bases, with 20 bases between them. The CDR3 sequence is 19 residues long. Germline CDR1 MGHRA, CDR2 YSYEKL. The CDR3 nucleotides read TGCGCCAGCAGCCAAGAATGGACCTTAGACCCTTTTGGCAATCAGCCCCAGCATTTT. Translated, it gives CASSQEWTLDPFGNQPQHF.

V is TRBV29-1 and J is TRBJ1-2; D is undetermined. CDR1 is SQVTM, CDR2 ANQGSEA, per germline. The CDR3 length is 14 residues. The V end lost 4 bases, the J end lost 5 bases, and 17 bases lay between the germline ends. CDR3 sequence reads: CSVVADQERYGYTF. In nucleotides, the CDR3 is TGCAGCGTTGTGGCGGACCAGGAACGATATGGCTACACCTTC.

The chain carries TRBV19 and TRBJ1-5, with D hard to call. Trimming took off 1 base at V and 7 bases at J, with 8 bases between the two ends. CDR1 is LNHDA and CDR2 is SQIVND in the germline V gene (reference sequence). This CDR3 region has 13 residues. The CDR3 DNA follows: TGTGCCAGTAGTATAGGCGGGCAACAGCCCCAGCATTTT. It yields the protein CASSIGGQQPQHF.

CDR3 nucleotide sequence: TGCGCCAGCAGCCAGTCGACAGGAGGGCACAATGAGCAGTTCTTC. Translating it yields CASSQSTGGHNEQFF. The V and J genes are TRBV4-1 and TRBJ2-1; D possibly matches TRBD1 or TRBD2 (6 bases each). CDR1 and CDR2 from the germline V gene are MGHRA and YSYEKL. The CDR3 totals 15 residues. The V and J ends lost 3 bases and 5 bases respectively, with 14 bases between them.

The V and J genes are TRBV7-6 and TRBJ2-7, with 14 bases aligning to TRBD2. The J segment lost 4 bases and the V segment lost 5 bases, leaving 4 bases of the junction unmatched. The germline gives CDR1 SGHVS, CDR2 FNYEAQ. The length of the CDR3 is 15 residues. CDR3 amino acids: CASSTGTSGGYEQYF. In nucleotides, the CDR3 is TGTGCCAGCAGCACCGGGACTAGCGGGGGATACGAGCAGTACTTC.

Details on this clone: The same CDR3 arises from other DNA sequences in this sample as well. The J gene is TRBJ1-1, the V gene TRBV7-2; D is ambiguous. Trimming shortened V by 1 base and J by 0 bases, and 3 bases separated the two germline ends. This CDR3 region has 13 residues. Germline-derived CDR1 and CDR2 are SGHTA and FQGNSA. CDR3 coding DNA: TGTGCCAGCAGCTTAGAGGTGAACACTGAAGCTTTCTTT. Encoded protein: CASSLEVNTEAFF.

The rearrangement joins TRBV3-1 (or the pseudogene TRBV3-2) to TRBJ1-4; the match to TRBD1 covers 7 bases. The CDR3 extends over 17 amino acids. The trim removed 1 base at V and 5 bases at J, leaving 10 bases unmatched. Germline CDR1 LGHDT, CDR2 YNNKEL (reference sequence). For the CDR3, the DNA is TGTGCCAGCAGCCAAGTGCCGGGACAGAAAAAGAATGAAAAACTGTTTTTT. Translated: CASSQVPGQKKNEKLFF.

This clone was seen only a few times. The J gene is TRBJ2-2, the V gene TRBV5-1; TRBD1 agrees at 9 bases. This CDR3 is built from 17 residues. V lost 0 bases and J lost 1; bases outside the gene matches: 4. CDR1 is SGHRS, CDR2 YFSETQ, per germline. In nucleotides, the CDR3 is TGCGCCAGCAGCTTGGGGGACAGGGAACGGAACACCGGGGAGCTGTTTTTT. It is translated as CASSLGDRERNTGELFF.

V and J are TRBV18 and TRBJ1-5; D ambiguous. The length of the CDR3 is 13 residues. The germline V gene has CDR1 KGHSH and CDR2 LQKENI. V lost 1 base, J lost 7 bases, and 8 bases lay in between. CDR3 sequence: CASSPRSEQPQHF. The DNA for the CDR3 is TGTGCCAGCTCACCACGCTCGGAGCAGCCCCAGCATTTT. Together with reference TRBV18 and TRBJ1-5, the CDR3 gives the full variable domain: NAGVMQNPRHLVRRRGQEARLRCSPMKGHSHVYWYRQLPEEGLKFMVYLQKENIIDESGMPKERFSAEFPKEGPSILRIQQVVRGDSAAYFCASSPRSEQPQHFGDGTRLSIL.

The chain combines TRBV6-4 with TRBJ1-1; D ambiguous. V dropped 6 bases and J dropped 1 base, with 9 bases sitting between them. There are 13 residues in the CDR3. CDR1 is MRHNA, CDR2 SNTAGT, per germline. CDR3 coding DNA: TGTGCCAGCAGCCTCACAGAGAACACTGAAGCTTTCTTT. Residues: CASSLTENTEAFF.

This chain links TRBV4-1 with TRBJ2-5; 14 bases line up with TRBD2. CDR1 and CDR2 from the germline V gene are MGHRA and YSYEKL. The CDR3 has 17 amino acids. V shed 1 base and J 4 bases; nucleotides not matched to a gene: 5. The CDR3 coding sequence is TGCGCCAGCAGCCAAGGACTAGCGGGAGGGGTACCAGAGACCCAGTACTTC. Amino acid sequence: CASSQGLAGGVPETQYF.

This chain joins TRBV24-1 and TRBJ2-7; weak D call: TRBD1 (6 bases). There are 15 residues in the CDR3. From germline, CDR1 is KGHDR and CDR2 SFDVKD. V dropped 5 bases and J dropped 4 bases, with 17 bases sitting between them. Written as DNA, the CDR3 is TGTGCCACCAGTGGCCCCCAGGGGTCCTGTTACGAGCAGTACGTC. Translated: CATSGPQGSCYEQYV.

J is TRBJ1-2 and V is TRBV5-6, with D possibly TRBD1 on 5 matching bases. The V and J ends lost 7 bases and 4 bases respectively, with 23 bases between them. The CDR3 contains 16 residues. Germline lookup yields CDR1 SGHDT and CDR2 YYEEEE. This CDR3 reads CASDFQGRLSFYGYTF. DNA for the CDR3: TGTGCCAGCGATTTCCAGGGACGTCTCTCTTTCTATGGCTACACCTTC.

The chain has TRBV10-2 and TRBJ1-2; D not certain. The CDR3 totals 14 residues. The V gene's germline CDR1 is WSHSY and CDR2 SAAADI. Trimming left V 4 bases short and J 4 bases short, with 13 bases between. The CDR3 DNA is TGCGCCAGCAGTGGCCATCCTTCCCGCTATGGCTACACCTTC. This encodes CASSGHPSRYGYTF.

J is TRBJ2-2 and V is TRBV3-1 (or the pseudogene TRBV3-2); D not certain. The CDR3 is 14 amino acids. From germline, CDR1 is LGHDT and CDR2 YNNKEL (reference sequence). Trimming took 3 bases from V and 8 from J, leaving 13 bases between them. The CDR3 DNA reads as TGTGCCAGCAGCCAGGCCGTTTTGTTAGGGGAGCTGTTTTTT. Its protein product is CASSQAVLLGELFF.

The rearrangement links TRBV19 to TRBJ2-1; D unclear. The CDR3 length is 13 residues. The germline V and J ends were trimmed by 4 bases and 4 bases, with 8 bases remaining between them. Germline V lookup: CDR1 LNHDA, CDR2 SQIVND (reference sequence). CDR3 loop: CASSNTAYNEQFF. Written as DNA, the CDR3 is TGTGCCAGTAGTAACACAGCTTACAATGAGCAGTTCTTC.